The rows below give T cell receptor beta chains drawn from one sample of a study of T-cell memory formation after mild COVID-19. TCRdb re-derived calls from the 5' RACE reads in MiXCR, one entry per CDR3 protein. The table lists around 470,000 distinct CDR3 sequences, approximately 20% of them singletons. The source material was PBMCs or a T cell subset sorted from them (not recorded which). These receptors originate from an adult woman who had mild COVID-19 (a few samples of this study predate the infection). Cell type and time point are not known. Each CDR3 is given without its conserved first and last residue. Rows give clone size only sometimes, using once, few, many, or a class for an expanded clone.

V gene,clone size,J gene,CDR3 protein
TRBV5-1,few,TRBJ2-1,ASSLVPGAGKQF
TRBV19,.,TRBJ2-1,ASRSEADSYNEQF
TRBV6-5,.,TRBJ2-7,ASSYSTSGGGEQY
TRBV24-1,.,TRBJ1-1,ATRKDEGRAF
TRBV13,.,TRBJ2-5,ASSRWRTGDQETQY
TRBV29-1,.,TRBJ2-5,SVLGTGQETQY
TRBV5-5,.,TRBJ2-3,ASSLDGGNTQY
TRBV23-1,few,TRBJ1-1,ASSQQDRGLNTEAF
TRBV5-1,many,TRBJ2-1,ASSLGPYNEQF
TRBV7-9,few,TRBJ2-2,ASSLVGYANTGELF
TRBV7-8,few,TRBJ1-5,ASSSTTGYYSNQPQH
TRBV29-1,.,TRBJ2-5,SVQSHPGETQY
TRBV9,.,TRBJ2-1,ASSVAKYSYNEQF
TRBV5-1,.,TRBJ1-1,ASSLGGSSMNTEAF
TRBV7-9,few,TRBJ2-2,ASSSWTGSAGELF
TRBV9,.,TRBJ2-3,ASSTLGGGTDTQY
TRBV7-9,few,TRBJ1-1,ASSLGPGDTEAF
TRBV9,.,TRBJ2-1,ASSVARQGYEQF
TRBV30,few,TRBJ1-6,ASHTGTASPLH
TRBV3-1,.,TRBJ2-2,ASSAGTSDTGELF
TRBV7-9,few,TRBJ2-5,ASSLPPMDRGRGQY
TRBV19,.,TRBJ1-5,ASTQGGNQPQH
TRBV4-1,.,TRBJ2-5,ASSRSTAQETQY
TRBV11-2,.,TRBJ2-2,ASRGGGGELF
TRBV7-8,.,TRBJ2-1,ASSPFPSGNYNEQF
TRBV5-1,many,TRBJ2-3,ASSLTLDTQY
TRBV7-2,few,TRBJ2-7,ASTPGGTAGSYEQY
TRBV9,few,TRBJ1-6,ASSAGNSPLH
TRBV7-9,.,TRBJ2-1,ASRRRASGDTDNEQF
TRBV29-1,few,TRBJ2-6,SVARTGFGANVLT
TRBV7-9,few,TRBJ2-7,ASSESAGYEQY
TRBV5-8,few,TRBJ2-7,ASSPGPAPDEQY
TRBV7-9,few,TRBJ2-2,ASSLSRLVHTGELF
TRBV6-5,few,TRBJ2-1,ASSYTSGSPNEQF
TRBV21-1,few,TRBJ2-7,ASSKCTGNEQY
TRBV7-3,few,TRBJ2-3,ASTPSGRSTDTQY
TRBV5-6,.,TRBJ1-5,ASSLTGEEPQH
TRBV4-2,few,TRBJ1-5,ASSQDAGRGNQPQH
TRBV24-1,.,TRBJ2-7,ATRDRESYEQY
TRBV21-1,.,TRBJ2-7,ASSKGLRRQGSVEQY
TRBV24-1,.,TRBJ2-3,ATSDHSVAGVYTDTQY
TRBV10-3,few,TRBJ1-1,AISPATGAEAF